These 21 T cell receptor beta chains share one sample of origin, sequenced in a study of blood T cell repertoires in COVID-19. This table comes from immunoSEQ multiplex PCR, and its TCRdb copy is limited to in-frame clones, with some not included. Of some 330,000 clones in the sample, approximately 92% were seen once. Sample: PBMCs or T cells enriched from blood (not recorded which). Receptors were obtained from a woman aged 25 to 39 who had recovered from COVID-19.

The chain employs TRBV4-3 and TRBJ1-1; 9 nucleotides line up with TRBD1. There are 16 residues in the CDR3. V trimming: 0 bases; J trimming: 6 bases; junction bases outside the gene matches: 8. Germline V gene sequence: CDR1 LGHNA, CDR2 YSLEER. The CDR3 DNA follows: TGCGCCAGCAGCCAAGATCCCGTCGACAGGGGGTCTGAAGCTTTCTTT. This encodes CASSQDPVDRGSEAFF.

The CDR3 DNA sequence: TGTGCCAGTCGGGACAGGGCCCGCACAGATACGCAGTATTTT. It codes for CASRDRARTDTQYF. V usage is TRBV19 and J usage is TRBJ2-3, with TRBD1 matching over 9 bases. The V gene's germline CDR1 is LNHDA and CDR2 SQIVND (reference sequence). CDR3 length: 14 residues. Trimming took 8 bases from V and 1 from J; bases not matched to a gene: 4.

The chain combines TRBV30 with TRBJ2-7; D is undetermined. V was shortened by 0 bases and J by 2 bases, with 5 bases between the two germline ends. This CDR3 has 12 residues. The germline V gene encodes CDR1 GTSNPN and CDR2 SVGIG (reference sequence). CDR3: CAWSVLTYEQYF. The CDR3 coding sequence is TGTGCCTGGAGTGTACTCACCTACGAGCAGTACTTC.

V usage is TRBV6-1 and J usage is TRBJ1-1, with 7 bases aligning to TRBD1. CDR3 length: 12 amino acids. Germline V gives CDR1 MNHNS, CDR2 SASEGT. The V and J ends lost 2 bases and 10 bases, in that order; junction bases with no gene match: 4. The CDR3 DNA reads TGTGCCAGCAGTGAACAGGGGGTAGGAGCTTTCTTT. Translating gives CASSEQGVGAFF.

This chain links TRBV6-2 or TRBV6-3 with TRBJ2-1; D gene unclear. Trimming took 0 bases from V and 14 from J, leaving 11 bases between them. Germline V lookup: CDR1 MNHEY, CDR2 SVGEGT. This CDR3 has 12 residues. The CDR3 loop is CASSYSNSRKFF. The CDR3 DNA reads TGTGCCAGCAGTTACTCGAACAGCCGAAAGTTCTTC.

The chain links TRBV3-1 (or the pseudogene TRBV3-2) to TRBJ1-1; no definite D call. Germline-derived CDR1 and CDR2 are LGHDT and YNNKEL (reference sequence). Trimming removed 1 base at V and 4 bases at J, with 7 bases between. This CDR3 is 13 amino acids long. CDR3 in DNA: TGTGCCAGCAGCCAAGCCAGATCCACTGAAGCTTTCTTT. It codes for CASSQARSTEAFF.

The sample holds one count of this clone. The rearrangement links TRBV18 to TRBJ2-3; TRBD1 aligns across 9 bases. The germline V gene encodes CDR1 KGHSH and CDR2 LQKENI. The V and J ends lost 3 bases and 2 bases, in that order; junction bases with no gene match: 6. The CDR3 extends over 16 amino acids. The CDR3 loop is CASSPVGTGSTDTQYF. In DNA, the CDR3 is TGTGCCAGCTCACCGGTCGGGACAGGGTCCACAGATACGCAGTATTTT.

V and J are TRBV7-9 and TRBJ2-7; TRBD1 is a possible D gene (6 bases). The V gene's germline CDR1 is SEHNR and CDR2 FQNEAQ (reference sequence). Trimming removed 1 base from V and 5 bases from J, with 12 bases in between. This CDR3 comprises 14 residues. The CDR3: CASSLVRDTHEQYF. CDR3 coding DNA: TGTGCCAGCAGCTTAGTTAGGGACACCCACGAGCAGTACTTC.

The J gene is TRBJ1-1, the V gene TRBV19; unclear D gene. Germline V lookup: CDR1 LNHDA, CDR2 SQIVND (reference sequence). V lost 5 bases and J lost 5, with 9 bases in between. The CDR3 contains 12 residues. CDR3 nucleotides: TGTGCCAGTAGTTTCGTCGGTACTGAAGCTTTCTTT. It translates to CASSFVGTEAFF.

The rearrangement joins TRBV18 to TRBJ2-7, with no clear D. The V end lost 6 bases, the J end lost 3 bases, and 9 bases lay between the germline ends. There are 12 residues in the CDR3. The germline gives CDR1 KGHSH, CDR2 LQKENI. The CDR3 nucleotides are TGTGCCAGCTCCACCGAGAGCTACGAGCAGTACTTC. This sequence encodes CASSTESYEQYF.

V and J are TRBV29-1 and TRBJ2-7, with D unclear. CDR1 is SQVTM and CDR2 is ANQGSEA in the germline V gene. With 0 bases removed from V and 3 bases from J, the gap between germline ends came to 3 bases. CDR3 size: 11 residues. The CDR3: CSVEDYYEQYF. The CDR3 DNA reads TGCAGCGTTGAAGATTACTACGAGCAGTACTTC.

The sample holds one count of this clone. The V call is TRBV28, the J call TRBJ2-1; 8 bases are shared with TRBD1. The V gene end was trimmed by 6 bases and the J gene end by 4 bases; junction bases not matched to a gene: 11. Germline V gene data show CDR1 as MDHEN and CDR2 as SYDVKM. This CDR3 contains 16 residues. CDR3 in DNA: TGTGCCAGCAGCCCCCTGGGACAGGCGATTTACAATGAGCAGTTCTTC. This gives the protein CASSPLGQAIYNEQFF.

The rearrangement joins TRBV28 to TRBJ2-5, with a tentative D call TRBD1 (6 bases). The CDR3 has 14 amino acids. V was clipped by 6 bases and J by 0 bases, with 11 bases between them. Germline CDR1 and CDR2: MDHEN and SYDVKM. CDR3 residues: CASSVQGYQETQYF. CDR3 sequence (DNA): TGTGCCAGCAGCGTACAGGGTTACCAAGAGACCCAGTACTTC.

The rearrangement uses TRBV2 and TRBJ1-4, with 9 bases fitting TRBD1. Germline trimming cut 6 bases from V and 2 bases from J; bases unmatched to any gene: 10. The CDR3 contains 17 residues. The germline gives CDR1 SNHLY, CDR2 FYNNEI. The CDR3 DNA is TGTGCCAGCAGGGGAACAGGGGGCAGGGGCACTAATGAAAAACTGTTTTTT. Its translation is CASRGTGGRGTNEKLFF.

This clone was recorded only once. The J gene is TRBJ1-1, the V gene TRBV7-9; TRBD1 matches at 10 bases. V lost 1 base to trimming and J lost 3 bases; unmatched junction nucleotides: 5. Germline V gene sequence: CDR1 SEHNR, CDR2 FQNEAQ (reference sequence). The CDR3 is 16 amino acids. CDR3: CASSLEPGQGDTEAFF. DNA of the CDR3: TGTGCCAGCAGCTTAGAACCCGGACAGGGGGACACTGAAGCTTTCTTT.

The gene calls are TRBV6-6 and TRBJ1-3; TRBD1 matches at 7 bases. The ends lost 2 bases at V and 0 bases at J; junction bases unmatched: 4. There are 16 residues in the CDR3. Germline loops: CDR1 MNHNY, CDR2 SVGAGI (reference sequence). This CDR3 is CASSYPTGSSGNTIYF. The DNA of the CDR3 is TGTGCCAGCAGTTACCCGACAGGGAGCTCTGGAAACACCATATATTTT.

Worth noting for this clone: The junction differs from germline at one of its ends, possibly a read error. The rearrangement links TRBV4-3 to TRBJ2-5; no clear D. This CDR3 has 17 residues. CDR1 and CDR2 (germline): LGHNA, YSLEER. CDR3: CASSQGEINRQAPTLYF. In nucleotides, the CDR3 is TGCGCCAGCAGCCAAGGTGAAATAAATCGTCAAGCCCCCACCCTGTACTTC.

The chain employs TRBV5-1 and TRBJ1-1; D call uncertain. V was pared by 2 bases and J by 0 bases, with 17 bases between. Germline lookup yields CDR1 SGHRS and CDR2 YFSETQ. CDR3 size: 17 residues. CDR3 amino acids: CASSLMTRGSMNTEAFF. In DNA form, the CDR3 reads TGCGCCAGCAGCTTAATGACTCGGGGATCCATGAACACTGAAGCTTTCTTT.

This chain uses TRBV14 with TRBJ2-7; TRBD1 might be the D (5 bases). Germline-derived CDR1 and CDR2 are SGHDN and FVKESK. The ends were cut back, 1 base at V and 2 bases at J, with 12 bases in the middle. This CDR3 region has 15 residues. CDR3: CASSQASTGAYEQYF. As DNA, the CDR3 is TGTGCCAGCAGCCAAGCGTCTACAGGAGCCTACGAGCAGTACTTC.

The chain has TRBV6-5 and TRBJ2-7; 7 bases are a match to TRBD1. The CDR3 runs to 12 residues. V dropped 5 bases and J dropped 5; count of bases not matched to a gene: 3. Looked up from germline, CDR1 is MNHEY and CDR2 is SVGAGI. CDR3 residues: CASSRQGNEQYF. The CDR3 nucleotides read TGTGCCAGCAGTCGACAGGGCAACGAGCAGTACTTC.

The rearrangement links TRBV10-2 to TRBJ2-7; TRBD2 matches 8 bases. Germline V gene data show CDR1 as WSHSY and CDR2 as SAAADI. The CDR3 has 14 amino acids. With V trimmed by 3 bases and J by 4 bases, 5 bases remained unmatched. The CDR3 sequence is CASSDGRGGYEQYF. The CDR3 nucleotides are TGCGCCAGCAGTGATGGACGGGGGGGGTACGAGCAGTACTTC.